This T cell receptor beta chain was identified during a study of graft-versus-host responses after intestinal transplantation. Only in-frame clones appear in the TCRdb table, and some are missing; sequencing was by immunoSEQ multiplex PCR. The table records tens of thousands of clones, 83% of them present only once. A remark on this clone: Its antigen is unknown.

The material sequenced was unstimulated CD8+ T cells sorted from spleen or lymph node cells, taken before intestinal transplant. The source is a human donor who received an intestinal transplant.

Written as DNA, the CDR3 is TGTGCCAGCAGCTTAGAAGACCACCACGAGCAGTACTTC. Protein sequence: CASSLEDHHEQYF. This chain connects TRBV13 to TRBJ2-7; D call uncertain. Germline values: CDR1 PRHDT, CDR2 FYEKMQ (reference sequence). This CDR3 comprises 13 residues. V was trimmed by 1 base and J by 5 bases, leaving 9 bases between them.